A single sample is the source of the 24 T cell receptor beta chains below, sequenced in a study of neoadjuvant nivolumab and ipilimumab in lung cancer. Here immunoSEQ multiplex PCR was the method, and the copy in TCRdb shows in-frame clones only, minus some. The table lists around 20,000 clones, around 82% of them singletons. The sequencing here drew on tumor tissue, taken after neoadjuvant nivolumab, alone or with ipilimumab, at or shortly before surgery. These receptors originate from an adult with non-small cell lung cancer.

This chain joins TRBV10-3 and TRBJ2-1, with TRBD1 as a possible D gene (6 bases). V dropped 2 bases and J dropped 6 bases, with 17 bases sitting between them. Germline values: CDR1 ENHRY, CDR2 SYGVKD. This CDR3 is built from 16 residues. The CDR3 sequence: CAISEELADSGNEQFF. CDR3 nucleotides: TGTGCCATCAGTGAGGAGTTGGCGGACAGTGGCAATGAGCAGTTCTTC.

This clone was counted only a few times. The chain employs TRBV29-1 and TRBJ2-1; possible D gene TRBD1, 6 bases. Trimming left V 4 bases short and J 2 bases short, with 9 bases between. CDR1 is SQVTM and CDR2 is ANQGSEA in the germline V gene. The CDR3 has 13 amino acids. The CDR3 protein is CSVVGTTYNEQFF. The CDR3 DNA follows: TGCAGCGTTGTTGGGACAACCTACAATGAGCAGTTCTTC.

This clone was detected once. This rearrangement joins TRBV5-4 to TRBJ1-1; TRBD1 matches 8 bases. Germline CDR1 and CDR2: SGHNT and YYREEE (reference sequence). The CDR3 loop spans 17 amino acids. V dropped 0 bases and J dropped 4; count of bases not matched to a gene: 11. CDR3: CASSLGGTGRLSTEAFF. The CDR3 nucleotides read TGTGCCAGCAGCTTGGGAGGGACAGGTCGACTTAGCACTGAAGCTTTCTTT. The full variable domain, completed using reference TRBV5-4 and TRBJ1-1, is ETGVTQSPTHLIKTRGQQVTLRCSSQSGHNTVSWYQQALGQGPQFIFQYYREEENGRGNFPPRFSGLQFPNYSSELNVNALELDDSALYLCASSLGGTGRLSTEAFFGQGTRLTVV.

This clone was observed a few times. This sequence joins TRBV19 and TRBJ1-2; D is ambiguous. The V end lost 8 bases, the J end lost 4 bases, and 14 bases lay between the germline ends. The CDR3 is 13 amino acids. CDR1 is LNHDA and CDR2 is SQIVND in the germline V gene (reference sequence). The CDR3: CASASRNSYGYTF. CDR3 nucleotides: TGTGCCAGTGCATCAAGGAACAGCTATGGCTACACCTTC.

The CDR3 region is CASSLGGWEKLFF. Written as DNA, the CDR3 is TGTGCCAGTAGTCTTGGGGGCTGGGAAAAACTGTTTTTT. J is TRBJ1-4 and V is TRBV19; tentative D call: TRBD1 (6 bases). Germline CDR1 and CDR2: LNHDA and SQIVND (reference sequence). The CDR3 covers 13 residues. V was clipped by 5 bases and J by 8 bases, with 12 bases between them.

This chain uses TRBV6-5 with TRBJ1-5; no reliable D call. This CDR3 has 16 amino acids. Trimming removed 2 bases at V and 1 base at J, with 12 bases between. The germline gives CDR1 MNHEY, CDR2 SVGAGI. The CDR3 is CASSYTGPWSNQPQHF. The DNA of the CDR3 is TGTGCCAGCAGTTACACCGGGCCCTGGAGCAATCAGCCCCAGCATTTT.

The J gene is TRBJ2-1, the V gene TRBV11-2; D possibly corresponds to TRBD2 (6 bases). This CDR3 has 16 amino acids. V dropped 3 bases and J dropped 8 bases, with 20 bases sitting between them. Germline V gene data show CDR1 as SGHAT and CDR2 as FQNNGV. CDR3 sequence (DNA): TGTGCCAGCAGCTTCTTCACGGGAACTAGCACCGATGAGCAGTTCTTC. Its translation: CASSFFTGTSTDEQFF.

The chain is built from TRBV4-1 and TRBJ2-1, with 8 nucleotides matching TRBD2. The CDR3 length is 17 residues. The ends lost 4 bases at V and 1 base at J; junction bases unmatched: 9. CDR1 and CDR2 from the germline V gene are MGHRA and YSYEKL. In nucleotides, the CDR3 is TGCGCCAGCAGCCCGACCGAGCGGGAGTGGTCCTACAATGAGCAGTTCTTC. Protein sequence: CASSPTEREWSYNEQFF.

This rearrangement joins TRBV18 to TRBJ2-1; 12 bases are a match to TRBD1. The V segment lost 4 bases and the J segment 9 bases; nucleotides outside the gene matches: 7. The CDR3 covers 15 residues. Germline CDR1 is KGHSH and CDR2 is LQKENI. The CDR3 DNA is TGTGCCAGCTCACTTACCGGGACAGGGGGCGGTGAGCAGTTCTTC. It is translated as CASSLTGTGGGEQFF.

The chain's CDR3 is CASSLAQGREQYF. The CDR3 nucleotides are TGTGCCAGCAGCTTGGCCCAGGGGCGGGAGCAGTACTTC. The chain has TRBV4-2 and TRBJ2-7; D perhaps matches TRBD1 (6 bases). Per germline, CDR1 LGHNA and CDR2 YNFKEQ. V gave up 5 bases and J gave up 7 bases, with 15 bases separating them. The CDR3 spans 13 residues.

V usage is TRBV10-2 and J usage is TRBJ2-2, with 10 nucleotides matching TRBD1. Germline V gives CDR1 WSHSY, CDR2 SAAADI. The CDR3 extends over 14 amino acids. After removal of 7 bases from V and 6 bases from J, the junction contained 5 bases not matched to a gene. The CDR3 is CASTGTGVSGELFF. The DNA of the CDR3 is TGCGCCAGCACTGGGACAGGGGTATCCGGGGAGCTGTTTTTT.

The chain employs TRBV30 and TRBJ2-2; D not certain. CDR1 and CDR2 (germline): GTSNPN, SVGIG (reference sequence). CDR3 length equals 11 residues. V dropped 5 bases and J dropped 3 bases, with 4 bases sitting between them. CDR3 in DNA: TGTGCCTGGCAGTACACCGGGGAGCTGTTTTTT. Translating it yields CAWQYTGELFF. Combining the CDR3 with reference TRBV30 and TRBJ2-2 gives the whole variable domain SQTIHQWPATLVQPVGSPLSLECTVEGTSNPNLYWYRQAAGRGLQLLFYSVGIGQISSEVPQNLSASRPQDRQFILSSKKLLLSDSGFYLCAWQYTGELFFGEGSRLTVL.

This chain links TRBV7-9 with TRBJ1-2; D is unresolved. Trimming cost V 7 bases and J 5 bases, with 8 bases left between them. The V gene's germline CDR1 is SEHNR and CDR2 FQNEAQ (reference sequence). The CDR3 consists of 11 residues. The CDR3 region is CASTRVYGYTF. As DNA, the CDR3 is TGTGCCAGCACCCGAGTATATGGCTACACCTTC.

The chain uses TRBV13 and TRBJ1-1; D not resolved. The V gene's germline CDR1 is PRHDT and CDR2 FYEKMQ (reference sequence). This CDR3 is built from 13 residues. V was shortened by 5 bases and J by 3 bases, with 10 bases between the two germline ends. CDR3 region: CASSQDGYTEAFF. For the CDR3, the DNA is TGTGCCAGCAGCCAAGACGGGTACACTGAAGCTTTCTTT.

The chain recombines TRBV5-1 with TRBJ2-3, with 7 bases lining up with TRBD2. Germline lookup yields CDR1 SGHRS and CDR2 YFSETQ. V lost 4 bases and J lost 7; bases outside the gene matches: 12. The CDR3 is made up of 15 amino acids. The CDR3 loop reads CASSPESGIRNTQYF. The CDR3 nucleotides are TGCGCCAGCAGCCCAGAGAGCGGGATACGAAATACGCAGTATTTT.

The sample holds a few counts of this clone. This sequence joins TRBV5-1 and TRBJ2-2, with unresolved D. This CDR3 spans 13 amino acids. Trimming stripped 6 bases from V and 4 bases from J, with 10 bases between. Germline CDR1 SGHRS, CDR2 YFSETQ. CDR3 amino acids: CASNPESTGELFF. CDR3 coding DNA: TGCGCCAGCAACCCCGAAAGCACCGGGGAGCTGTTTTTT.

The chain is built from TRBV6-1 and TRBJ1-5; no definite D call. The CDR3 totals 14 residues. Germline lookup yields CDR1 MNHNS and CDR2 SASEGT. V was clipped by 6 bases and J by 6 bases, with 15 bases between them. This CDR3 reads CASSSGLVGQPQHF. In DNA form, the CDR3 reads TGTGCCAGCAGCAGTGGTCTCGTGGGTCAGCCCCAGCATTTT.

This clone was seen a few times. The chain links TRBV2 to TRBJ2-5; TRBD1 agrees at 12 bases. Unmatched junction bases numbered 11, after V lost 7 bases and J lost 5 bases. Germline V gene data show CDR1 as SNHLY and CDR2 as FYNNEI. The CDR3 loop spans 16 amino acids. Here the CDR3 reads CASTASRDRGQETQYF. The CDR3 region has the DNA TGTGCCAGCACCGCGAGCCGGGACAGGGGGCAGGAGACCCAGTACTTC.

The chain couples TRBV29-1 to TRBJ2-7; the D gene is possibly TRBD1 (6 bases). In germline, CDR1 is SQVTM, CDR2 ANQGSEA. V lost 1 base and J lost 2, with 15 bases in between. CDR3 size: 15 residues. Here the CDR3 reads CSVEARTAGAYEQYF. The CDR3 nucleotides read TGCAGCGTTGAAGCTCGGACTGCAGGGGCCTACGAGCAGTACTTC.

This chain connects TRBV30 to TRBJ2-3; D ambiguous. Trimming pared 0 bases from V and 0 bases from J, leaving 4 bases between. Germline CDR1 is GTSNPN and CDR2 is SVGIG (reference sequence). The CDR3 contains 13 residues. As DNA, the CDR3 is TGTGCCTGGAGTGTACTGAGCACAGATACGCAGTATTTT. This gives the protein CAWSVLSTDTQYF.

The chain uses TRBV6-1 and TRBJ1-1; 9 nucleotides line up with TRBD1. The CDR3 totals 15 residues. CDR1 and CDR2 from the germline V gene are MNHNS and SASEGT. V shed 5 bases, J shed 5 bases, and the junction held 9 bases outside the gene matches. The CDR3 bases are TGTGCCAGCAGTACTCGACAGGGGGTTACAACTGAAGCTTTCTTT. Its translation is CASSTRQGVTTEAFF.

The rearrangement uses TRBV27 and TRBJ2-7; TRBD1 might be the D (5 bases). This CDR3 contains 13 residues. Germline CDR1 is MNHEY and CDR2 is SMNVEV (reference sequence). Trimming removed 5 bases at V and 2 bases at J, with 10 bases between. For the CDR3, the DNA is TGTGCCAGCAGTAATGGGGCAACCTACGAGCAGTACTTC. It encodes CASSNGATYEQYF.

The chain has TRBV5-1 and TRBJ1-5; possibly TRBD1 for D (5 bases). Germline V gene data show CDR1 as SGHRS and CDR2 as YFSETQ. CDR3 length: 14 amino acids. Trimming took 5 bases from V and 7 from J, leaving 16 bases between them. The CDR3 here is CASSYWQGGQPQHF. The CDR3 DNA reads TGCGCCAGCAGTTACTGGCAGGGCGGGCAGCCCCAGCATTTT.

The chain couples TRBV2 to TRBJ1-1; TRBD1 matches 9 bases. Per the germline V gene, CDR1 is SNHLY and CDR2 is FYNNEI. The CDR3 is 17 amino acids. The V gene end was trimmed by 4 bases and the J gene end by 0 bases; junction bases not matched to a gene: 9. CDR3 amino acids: CASSGDRAVHMNTEAFF. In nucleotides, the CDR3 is TGTGCCAGCAGTGGGGACAGGGCCGTTCACATGAACACTGAAGCTTTCTTT.